This T cell receptor beta chain originates from a study of blood T cells in healthy people across ages. A second PCR of 7 to 11 cycles used a sample-barcoded 5' primer and a J-beta primer mix. TCRdb fed the 5' RACE reads into MiXCR, producing one record per CDR3 protein. Among about 1.8 million distinct CDR3 sequences listed, about 49% were seen once. Concerning this clonotype: No antigen is known for it.

The CDR3 runs 17 residues. Germline CDR1 MNHEY, CDR2 SMNVEV (reference sequence). Trimming removed 6 bases from V and 0 bases from J; junction bases left unmatched: 5. Findings of the study overall: Naive T cell percentage showed a strong correlation with the diversity of TCR beta.

The sample consisted of blood. The chain is built from TRBV27 and TRBJ2-6; 10 nucleotides agree with TRBD1. The receptor was derived from a woman between 40 and 50 years old in good health. The CDR3 sequence is CASRDRGIPSGANVLTF. The DNA for the CDR3 is TGTGCCAGCAGGGACAGGGGGATACCCTCTGGGGCCAACGTCCTGACTTTC.